This T cell receptor (beta chain) was documented in a study of blood T cell repertoires in COVID-19. Measured with immunoSEQ multiplex PCR; TCRdb has only the in-frame clones, and not every one. The sample carries some 20,000 clones, 85% to 90% recorded once. Sequenced material: peripheral blood. The sequence derives from a human donor in a cohort sampled during active COVID-19.

CDR3 protein: CASSPPEGYNEQFF. Written as DNA, the CDR3 is TGTGCCAGCAGCCCCCCGGAGGGGTACAATGAGCAGTTCTTC. The chain uses TRBV3-1 (or the pseudogene TRBV3-2) and TRBJ2-1, with D possibly TRBD2 on 6 matching bases. The ends were cut back, 4 bases at V and 4 bases at J, with 11 bases in the middle. CDR1 and CDR2 from the germline V gene are LGHDT and YNNKEL (reference sequence). This CDR3 region has 14 residues.